The 30 T cell receptor beta chains in this list originate from one sample, sequenced in a study of blood T cell repertoires in COVID-19. Using immunoSEQ multiplex PCR, the repertoire was profiled, and TCRdb retains in-frame clones only, with some absent. The table records hundreds of thousands of clones, nearly 90% of them present only once. The sequencing input was PBMCs or T cells enriched from blood (not recorded which). The receptors stem from a woman between 18 and 29 years old with acute COVID-19.

The chain recombines TRBV7-2 with TRBJ2-4, with TRBD2 as a possible D gene (5 bases). The germline V gene encodes CDR1 SGHTA and CDR2 FQGNSA. This CDR3 spans 15 amino acids. V was trimmed by 1 base and J by 10 bases, leaving 17 bases between them. The CDR3 DNA reads as TGTGCCAGCAGCTTAGGAGGGCCCGAGGGAAGAATTCAGTACTTC. As protein: CASSLGGPEGRIQYF.

This chain joins TRBV3-1 (or the pseudogene TRBV3-2) and TRBJ1-3; 7 bases map to TRBD1. V lost 3 bases, J lost 4 bases, and 3 bases stayed unmatched. The CDR3 length is 14 residues. Germline lookup yields CDR1 LGHDT and CDR2 YNNKEL (reference sequence). The CDR3 nucleotides read TGTGCCAGCAGCCACAGGGACAGCGGAAACACCATATATTTT. Residues: CASSHRDSGNTIYF.

V usage is TRBV19 and J usage is TRBJ2-4, with TRBD1 matching over 10 bases. This CDR3 is 14 amino acids long. Trimming at V came to 6 bases and at J to 6 bases, leaving 5 bases not matched to a gene. Germline V gene lookup returns CDR1 LNHDA and CDR2 SQIVND (reference sequence). CDR3 amino acids: CASRRTGGTNIQYF. The CDR3 DNA reads as TGTGCCAGTAGACGGACAGGGGGTACAAACATTCAGTACTTC.

The chain carries TRBV5-1 and TRBJ2-7, with a weak D call TRBD1 (6 bases). This CDR3 has 16 residues. Germline CDR1 and CDR2: SGHRS and YFSETQ. V lost 4 bases and J 2 bases, leaving 19 bases between the germline ends. CDR3 nucleotides: TGCGCCAGCAGCCCGCAGGCCCTAGGGGGAACCTACGAGCAGTACTTC. This encodes CASSPQALGGTYEQYF.

V and J are TRBV6-4 and TRBJ2-2; D perhaps matches TRBD1 (5 bases). Per the germline V gene, CDR1 is MRHNA and CDR2 is SNTAGT. This CDR3 has 15 amino acids. Trimming shortened V by 5 bases and J by 6 bases, and 16 bases separated the two germline ends. CDR3 amino acids: CASSSRPLGAGELFF. The CDR3 DNA sequence: TGTGCCAGCAGTTCACGACCCCTAGGGGCCGGGGAGCTGTTTTTT.

This chain joins TRBV30 and TRBJ1-4; 9 nucleotides match TRBD1. This CDR3 spans 12 amino acids. Per germline, CDR1 GTSNPN and CDR2 SVGIG (reference sequence). CDR3 protein: CARTGGQGKLFF. CDR3 nucleotides: TGTGCGCGCACAGGGGGCCAGGGAAAACTGTTTTTT.

CDR3: CASSGGTSGSGYEQYF. DNA for the CDR3: TGTGCCAGCAGCGGAGGGACTAGCGGGAGTGGCTACGAGCAGTACTTC. The gene calls are TRBV7-8 and TRBJ2-7; TRBD2 agrees at 14 bases. The CDR3 extends over 16 amino acids. The junction had 6 bases not matched to a gene; V was cut back by 5 bases and J by 3 bases. Germline-derived CDR1 and CDR2 are SGHVS and FQNEAQ.

The rearrangement uses TRBV13 and TRBJ1-5; 8 nucleotides match TRBD1. Germline CDR1 PRHDT, CDR2 FYEKMQ (reference sequence). V lost 4 bases and J lost 3; bases outside the gene matches: 8. This CDR3 region has 16 residues. CDR3 residues: CASSYTGGGDNQPQHF. The CDR3 DNA follows: TGTGCCAGCAGCTACACAGGGGGTGGGGACAATCAGCCCCAGCATTTT.

The gene calls are TRBV27 and TRBJ2-7; 10 nucleotides agree with TRBD1. V lost 5 bases and J lost 0; bases outside the gene matches: 4. The germline V gene encodes CDR1 MNHEY and CDR2 SMNVEV (reference sequence). This CDR3 region has 15 residues. The CDR3 sequence: CASSLTGGSSYEQYF. The CDR3 DNA reads TGTGCCAGCAGTCTGACAGGGGGCTCCTCCTACGAGCAGTACTTC.

V gene TRBV15 combines with J gene TRBJ2-1, with TRBD2 matching 9 bases. Germline V gene data show CDR1 as LNHNV and CDR2 as YYDKDF (reference sequence). This CDR3 is 15 amino acids long. V shed 2 bases and J 5 bases; nucleotides not matched to a gene: 4. The CDR3 sequence: CATSRPGLANNEQFF. In DNA, the CDR3 is TGTGCCACCAGCAGACCGGGACTAGCTAACAATGAGCAGTTCTTC. Together with reference TRBV15 and TRBJ2-1, the CDR3 gives the full variable domain: DAMVIQNPRYQVTQFGKPVTLSCSQTLNHNVMYWYQQKSSQAPKLLFHYYDKDFNNEADTPDNFQSRRPNTSFCFLDIRSPGLGDTAMYLCATSRPGLANNEQFFGPGTRLTVL.

The chain employs TRBV25-1 and TRBJ1-2; TRBD1 matches 7 bases. Trimming cost V 9 bases and J 7 bases; bases outside gene matches: 5. Germline-derived CDR1 and CDR2 are MGHDK and SYGVNS. The CDR3 is 11 residues long. The CDR3 region is CASQTGSGYTF. The CDR3, as DNA: TGTGCCAGTCAGACAGGGTCTGGCTACACCTTC.

The chain joins TRBV7-8 to TRBJ2-3; TRBD1 matches at 7 bases. The CDR3 spans 14 residues. V dropped 5 bases and J dropped 2; count of bases not matched to a gene: 4. Per the germline V gene, CDR1 is SGHVS and CDR2 is FQNEAQ. The CDR3 DNA reads as TGTGCCAGCAGCCGACAGGGATTCACAGATACGCAGTATTTT. It encodes CASSRQGFTDTQYF.

The rearrangement uses TRBV6-5 and TRBJ1-3; tentative D call: TRBD1 (5 bases). This CDR3 region has 15 residues. CDR1 and CDR2 from the germline V gene are MNHEY and SVGAGI. V shed 3 bases and J shed 0 bases, with 9 bases lying between them. The CDR3 nucleotides are TGTGCCAGCAGTTATACAGGAAACTCTGGAAACACCATATATTTT. Its translation is CASSYTGNSGNTIYF.

The genes are TRBV7-9 and TRBJ1-1; the D gene is possibly TRBD1 (6 bases). The V gene lost 4 bases and the J gene lost 1 base, with 13 bases spanning the gap. Germline V gene data show CDR1 as SEHNR and CDR2 as FQNEAQ (reference sequence). The CDR3 totals 15 residues. CDR3 loop: CASSSRQEKNTEAFF. CDR3 DNA: TGTGCCAGCAGCTCCCGACAGGAAAAGAACACTGAAGCTTTCTTT.

This clone appeared a single time. This chain uses TRBV7-8 with TRBJ2-3; TRBD2 matches at 8 bases. The CDR3 covers 16 residues. V gave up 8 bases and J gave up 2 bases; unmatched junction bases: 12. Germline CDR1 and CDR2: SGHVS and FQNEAQ. CDR3 DNA sequence: TGTGCCAGCCTCTCCCGTTTAGCGGGGCTCACAGATACGCAGTATTTT. Translation: CASLSRLAGLTDTQYF.

V and J are TRBV6-1 and TRBJ1-4, with D maybe TRBD1 (6 bases). There are 16 residues in the CDR3. V lost 2 bases to trimming and J lost 7 bases, with 17 bases between them. Germline assignment: CDR1 MNHNS and CDR2 SASEGT. The CDR3 region has the DNA TGTGCCAGCAGTGAAAATCCCGGGCAGGGGAGTGAAAAACTGTTTTTT. Amino acids: CASSENPGQGSEKLFF.

The rearrangement joins TRBV4-1 to TRBJ1-1, with TRBD1 matching over 9 bases. This CDR3 region has 18 residues. Germline V gene sequence: CDR1 MGHRA, CDR2 YSYEKL. V was clipped by 3 bases and J by 3 bases; unmatched bases: 14. CDR3 in amino acids: CASSHSPPDRGSYTEAFF. Here the CDR3 DNA reads TGCGCCAGCAGCCATTCCCCACCCGACAGGGGGTCGTACACTGAAGCTTTCTTT.

This clone was counted once. The chain is built from TRBV10-3 and TRBJ2-7, with 11 bases identical to TRBD2. V trimming: 6 bases; J trimming: 2 bases; junction bases outside the gene matches: 3. From germline, CDR1 is ENHRY and CDR2 SYGVKD. The CDR3 length is 14 residues. CDR3 sequence: CAISGLAGTYEQYF. DNA of the CDR3: TGTGCCATCAGCGGACTAGCGGGCACCTACGAGCAGTACTTC.

The rearrangement uses TRBV4-3 and TRBJ2-1, with TRBD2 matching 7 bases. The CDR3 length is 17 residues. Unmatched junction bases numbered 9, after V lost 0 bases and J lost 4 bases. CDR1 LGHNA and CDR2 YSLEER come from the germline V gene. CDR3 region: CASSQDTSGEPYNEQFF. CDR3 bases: TGCGCCAGCAGCCAAGATACGAGCGGGGAACCTTACAATGAGCAGTTCTTC.

J is TRBJ2-2 and V is TRBV27, with 7 bases identical to TRBD2. V lost 6 bases to trimming and J lost 6 bases; unmatched junction nucleotides: 10. CDR3 length equals 15 residues. CDR1 MNHEY and CDR2 SMNVEV come from the germline V gene (reference sequence). The CDR3 sequence: CASRWAGVGSGELFF. CDR3 DNA: TGTGCCAGCAGATGGGCGGGAGTCGGTTCCGGGGAGCTGTTTTTT.

V and J are TRBV5-4 and TRBJ2-3; D is possibly TRBD1 (6 bases). Trimming removed 2 bases at V and 0 bases at J, with 13 bases between. The germline gives CDR1 SGHNT, CDR2 YYREEE (reference sequence). The CDR3 has 16 amino acids. CDR3 sequence (DNA): TGTGCCAGCAGCTTACCGGGACAACTTAGCACAGATACGCAGTATTTT. This translates into CASSLPGQLSTDTQYF.

The rearrangement joins TRBV27 to TRBJ2-1, with D unclear. In germline, CDR1 is MNHEY, CDR2 SMNVEV (reference sequence). There are 13 residues in the CDR3. V was shortened by 3 bases and J by 7 bases, with 10 bases between the two germline ends. This CDR3 reads CASSFSSENEQFF. The CDR3 nucleotides read TGTGCCAGCAGTTTTAGCTCCGAGAATGAGCAGTTCTTC.

The rearrangement joins TRBV28 to TRBJ2-1; possibly TRBD2 for D (6 bases). V was clipped by 2 bases and J by 0 bases, with 11 bases between them. The CDR3 covers 16 residues. Germline V gene sequence: CDR1 MDHEN, CDR2 SYDVKM. CDR3 sequence: CASSLRRDNSYNEQFF. The CDR3 DNA reads as TGTGCCAGCAGTTTACGGCGGGATAACTCCTACAATGAGCAGTTCTTC.

The chain joins TRBV19 to TRBJ2-1; no clear D. The CDR3 length is 14 residues. Deletions cut 1 base from V and 7 bases from J, with 11 bases between. The germline gives CDR1 LNHDA, CDR2 SQIVND (reference sequence). This CDR3 is CASSIGVELNEQFF. The DNA of the CDR3 is TGTGCCAGTAGTATAGGTGTGGAGTTAAATGAGCAGTTCTTC.

This rearrangement joins TRBV5-1 to TRBJ1-1, with TRBD1 matching 10 bases. V shed 7 bases and J 4 bases; nucleotides not matched to a gene: 7. The CDR3 runs 14 residues. Germline-derived CDR1 and CDR2 are SGHRS and YFSETQ. The CDR3 loop reads CASRKWTGGTEAFF. CDR3 bases: TGCGCCAGCCGAAAATGGACAGGGGGCACTGAAGCTTTCTTT.

With regard to this clone: This sample also contains other DNA sequences that code for the same CDR3. The chain recombines TRBV19 with TRBJ2-2; 10 bases map to TRBD2. The CDR3 consists of 15 residues. Germline V gene lookup returns CDR1 LNHDA and CDR2 SQIVND (reference sequence). Trimming at V came to 8 bases and at J to 0 bases, leaving 3 bases not matched to a gene. The chain's CDR3 is CASSSGSANTGELFF. CDR3 sequence (DNA): TGTGCCAGTTCTAGCGGGAGCGCGAACACCGGGGAGCTGTTTTTT.

The rearrangement joins TRBV5-8 to TRBJ1-2; the D is unclear. V was shortened by 2 bases and J by 5 bases, with 7 bases between the two germline ends. The CDR3 length is 12 residues. Germline assignment: CDR1 SGHTS and CDR2 YDEGEE. CDR3 nucleotides: TGTGCCAGCAGCTTAACTGATTATGGCTACACCTTC. It encodes CASSLTDYGYTF.

The J gene is TRBJ2-2, the V gene TRBV5-1, with 10 bases lining up with TRBD2. V shed 5 bases and J 5 bases; nucleotides not matched to a gene: 9. Germline CDR1 reads SGHRS; CDR2 reads YFSETQ. The CDR3 contains 16 residues. CDR3 bases: TGCGCCAGCAGTTCTGCCCTAGCGGGAGTGACCGGGGAGCTGTTTTTT. It is translated as CASSSALAGVTGELFF.

The rearrangement joins TRBV4-1 to TRBJ2-3; 7 bases align to TRBD1. Trimming took 6 bases from V and 6 from J; bases not matched to a gene: 9. This CDR3 comprises 14 residues. In germline, CDR1 is MGHRA, CDR2 YSYEKL. This CDR3 reads CASSRDSFTDTQYF. The CDR3 DNA reads TGCGCCAGCAGTCGGGACAGCTTCACGGATACGCAGTATTTT.

The chain joins TRBV10-1 to TRBJ1-1; TRBD1 agrees at 8 bases. Germline V gene sequence: CDR1 WNHNN, CDR2 SYGVQD (reference sequence). The CDR3 totals 14 residues. With V trimmed by 4 bases and J by 1 base, 2 bases remained unmatched. In nucleotides, the CDR3 is TGCGCCAGCAGTGGGACAGGGAGGAACACTGAAGCTTTCTTT. Protein product: CASSGTGRNTEAFF.